This T cell receptor beta chain comes out of a study of blood T cells in healthy people across ages. Findings of the study overall: Roughly linearly, TCR beta diversity per million T cells fell as age increased.

The CDR3 has 15 residues. Germline V gives CDR1 MGHRA, CDR2 YSYEKL. The V end was cut by 3 bases, the J end by 2 bases, with 13 bases between. Concerning this clonotype itself: Its antigen is undetermined.

A second PCR, run for about 7 to 11 cycles, used a sample-barcoded 5' primer plus a J-beta primer mix. TCRdb called the 5' RACE reads again in MiXCR, with one record for every CDR3 protein. The sample holds approximately 690,000 distinct CDR3 sequences, 58% seen once. Isolation per sample recovered at least 6.5 million PBMCs. Samples each had at least 5.5 micrograms of total RNA extracted. The sequence came from a man aged 55 to 70 in good health. The sequenced material came from blood. The chain uses TRBV4-1 and TRBJ2-5; D is unclear. CDR3 protein: CASSHDPAVQETQYF. The CDR3 DNA follows: TGCGCCAGCAGCCACGACCCCGCAGTACAAGAGACCCAGTACTTC.